The 32 T cell receptor beta chains listed next were all sequenced from one sample in a study of cytomegalovirus exposure and HLA in healthy donors. PCR employed 60 Vbeta and 13 Jbeta primers. Profiled with immunoSEQ multiplex PCR; TCRdb holds only in-frame clones, not every one. Of around 140,000 clones listed, 60% to 80% were seen once; the top ten hold about 3.9%. Sequenced material: PBMCs. The source is a man aged 50 to 60 in good health and CMV-seropositive.

This rearrangement joins TRBV7-2 to TRBJ1-5; 7 bases are a match to TRBD1. The germline gives CDR1 SGHTA, CDR2 FQGNSA. The J segment lost 5 bases and the V segment lost 5 bases, leaving 9 bases of the junction unmatched. The CDR3 length is 15 residues. DNA of the CDR3: TGTGCCAGCAGCAGAGAAGACAGGGATTATCAGCCCCAGCATTTT. Translated: CASSREDRDYQPQHF. The whole variable domain, filled in from reference TRBV7-2 and TRBJ1-5, reads GAGVSQSPSNKVTEKGKDVELRCDPISGHTALYWYRQSLGQGLEFLIYFQGNSAPDKSGLPSDRFSAERTGGSVSTLTIQRTQQEDSAVYLCASSREDRDYQPQHFGDGTRLSIL.

The rearrangement uses TRBV10-1 and TRBJ2-2; 7 nucleotides agree with TRBD1. The CDR3 consists of 17 residues. V lost 0 bases to trimming and J lost 4 bases; unmatched junction nucleotides: 8. Germline V gives CDR1 WNHNN, CDR2 SYGVQD (reference sequence). The CDR3 DNA sequence: TGCGCCAGCAGTGAGTCGAGAGGGGGCCTACTCACCGGGGAGCTGTTTTTT. Amino acid sequence: CASSESRGGLLTGELFF.

J is TRBJ1-2 and V is TRBV7-2; possible D gene TRBD1, 6 bases. The V end was cut by 4 bases, the J end by 7 bases, with 16 bases between. Germline assignment: CDR1 SGHTA and CDR2 FQGNSA. This CDR3 contains 14 residues. In DNA form, the CDR3 reads TGTGCCAGCAGCTCCTCGGGGGGCACTTTTGGCTACACCTTC. This encodes CASSSSGGTFGYTF. Complete variable domain (other parts from reference TRBV7-2 and TRBJ1-2): GAGVSQSPSNKVTEKGKDVELRCDPISGHTALYWYRQSLGQGLEFLIYFQGNSAPDKSGLPSDRFSAERTGGSVSTLTIQRTQQEDSAVYLCASSSSGGTFGYTFGSGTRLTVV.

This clone is a singleton in its sample. The chain joins TRBV19 to TRBJ1-5; D might be TRBD1 (5 bases). Trimming pared 6 bases from V and 2 bases from J, leaving 17 bases between. Germline V lookup: CDR1 LNHDA, CDR2 SQIVND (reference sequence). The CDR3 consists of 16 residues. The DNA for the CDR3 is TGTGCCAGTAGCACGGCTCGGGGGGGTGGCAATCAGCCCCAGCATTTT. Residues: CASSTARGGGNQPQHF.

There are a few counts of this clone. The chain links TRBV7-2 to TRBJ1-4, with D possibly matching TRBD1 (5 bases). This CDR3 comprises 15 residues. The V end was cut by 2 bases, the J end by 2 bases, with 9 bases between. From germline, CDR1 is SGHTA and CDR2 FQGNSA. CDR3 DNA sequence: TGTGCCAGCAGCTTAAGGGGTACCACTAATGAAAAACTGTTTTTT. Protein product: CASSLRGTTNEKLFF. Complete variable domain (other parts from reference TRBV7-2 and TRBJ1-4): GAGVSQSPSNKVTEKGKDVELRCDPISGHTALYWYRQSLGQGLEFLIYFQGNSAPDKSGLPSDRFSAERTGGSVSTLTIQRTQQEDSAVYLCASSLRGTTNEKLFFGSGTQLSVL.

The chain recombines TRBV9 with TRBJ2-3, with a weak D call TRBD2 (6 bases). V lost 0 bases and J 11 bases, leaving 10 bases between the germline ends. The length of the CDR3 is 12 residues. In germline, CDR1 is SGDLS, CDR2 YYNGEE. CDR3 protein: CASSVVEGKQYF. The CDR3 DNA reads as TGTGCCAGCAGCGTAGTGGAGGGAAAGCAGTATTTT. The variable domain in full, completed from reference TRBV9 and TRBJ2-3, reads DSGVTQTPKHLITATGQRVTLRCSPRSGDLSVYWYQQSLDQGLQFLIQYYNGEERAKGNILERFSAQQFPDLHSELNLSSLELGDSALYFCASSVVEGKQYFGPGTRLTVL.

J is TRBJ2-6 and V is TRBV9, with TRBD2 as a possible D gene (6 bases). Between the trimmed V and J ends, which lost 4 bases and 2 bases, there was a span of 16 bases. The CDR3 totals 17 residues. The germline CDR1 and CDR2 sequences are SGDLS and YYNGEE. DNA for the CDR3: TGTGCCAGCAGCTTCCGGGACTCCCTGACTGGGGCCAACGTCCTGACTTTC. This gives the protein CASSFRDSLTGANVLTF.

The rearrangement uses TRBV5-1 and TRBJ2-1; TRBD2 agrees at 7 bases. After removal of 0 bases from V and 7 bases from J, the junction contained 7 bases not matched to a gene. The CDR3 covers 15 residues. Germline V lookup: CDR1 SGHRS, CDR2 YFSETQ. CDR3 protein: CASSLAAGVWNEQFF. For the CDR3, the DNA is TGCGCCAGCAGCTTGGCGGCGGGAGTATGGAATGAGCAGTTCTTC.

This chain joins TRBV19 and TRBJ2-2; D is ambiguous. This CDR3 has 13 amino acids. Germline values: CDR1 LNHDA, CDR2 SQIVND (reference sequence). The ends were cut back, 7 bases at V and 3 bases at J, with 9 bases in the middle. In DNA, the CDR3 is TGTGCCAGTACCGGGTTGCACACCGGGGAGCTGTTTTTT. It specifies CASTGLHTGELFF.

The gene calls are TRBV5-1 and TRBJ2-1; 13 bases agree with TRBD2. V lost 4 bases to trimming and J lost 0 bases; unmatched junction nucleotides: 7. Germline V gives CDR1 SGHRS, CDR2 YFSETQ. The length of the CDR3 is 18 residues. CDR3 amino acids: CASSRWTSGRGSYNEQFF. CDR3 nucleotides: TGCGCCAGCAGCAGATGGACTAGCGGGAGAGGCTCCTACAATGAGCAGTTCTTC.

This clone was observed a few times. This rearrangement joins TRBV2 to TRBJ1-5; 9 bases line up with TRBD1. The V gene's germline CDR1 is SNHLY and CDR2 FYNNEI. The length of the CDR3 is 15 residues. The trim removed 4 bases at V and 2 bases at J, leaving 3 bases unmatched. For the CDR3, the DNA is TGTGCCAGCAGTGGGGACAGGGTCGGCAATCAGCCCCAGCATTTT. Its protein product is CASSGDRVGNQPQHF. The variable domain in full, completed from reference TRBV2 and TRBJ1-5, reads EPEVTQTPSHQVTQMGQEVILRCVPISNHLYFYWYRQILGQKVEFLVSFYNNEISEKSEIFDDQFSVERPDGSNFTLKIRSTKLEDSAMYFCASSGDRVGNQPQHFGDGTRLSIL.

In its sample, this clone was seen once. The chain links TRBV5-6 to TRBJ1-2, with a weak D call TRBD1 (6 bases). Trimming took off 5 bases at V and 2 bases at J, with 16 bases between the two ends. CDR1 is SGHDT and CDR2 is YYEEEE in the germline V gene. The CDR3 spans 15 residues. CDR3 amino acids: CASRLSGGTNYGYTF. The DNA of the CDR3 is TGTGCCAGCAGACTGAGTGGGGGCACCAACTATGGCTACACCTTC.

V gene TRBV6-5 combines with J gene TRBJ1-5; D not certain. Germline assignment: CDR1 MNHEY and CDR2 SVGAGI. Trimming took off 6 bases at V and 5 bases at J, with 14 bases between the two ends. The CDR3 extends over 14 amino acids. CDR3 in amino acids: CASSPHGSDQPQHF. The CDR3 coding sequence is TGTGCCAGCAGCCCCCACGGGTCCGATCAGCCCCAGCATTTT.

The V and J genes are TRBV19 and TRBJ2-7, with D possibly being TRBD2 (6 bases). The CDR3 has 16 residues. V was cut by 10 bases and J by 1 base, with 23 bases left in between. From germline, CDR1 is LNHDA and CDR2 SQIVND (reference sequence). CDR3 nucleotide sequence: TGTGCCACCATGGGGTGGGGGGTCGAGGGGTCCTACGAGCAGTACTTC. It yields the protein CATMGWGVEGSYEQYF.

This clone occurred a few times. The chain is built from TRBV6-5 and TRBJ2-3, with 10 bases fitting TRBD2. Unmatched junction bases numbered 2, after V lost 6 bases and J lost 2 bases. This CDR3 contains 14 residues. CDR1 is MNHEY and CDR2 is SVGAGI in the germline V gene. CDR3 sequence reads: CASRLAGSTDTQYF. The CDR3 DNA reads as TGTGCCAGCAGACTAGCGGGATCCACAGATACGCAGTATTTT.

This clone was found once. The chain carries TRBV4-2 and TRBJ1-4; 10 bases are shared with TRBD1. The trim removed 1 base at V and 6 bases at J, leaving 2 bases unmatched. The CDR3 is 15 amino acids. Germline CDR1 reads LGHNA; CDR2 reads YNFKEQ. CDR3 coding DNA: TGTGCCAGCAGCCAAGGAGGGACAGGGGATGAAAAACTGTTTTTT. Amino acids: CASSQGGTGDEKLFF.

This clone was observed a single time. The rearrangement links TRBV29-1 to TRBJ2-3; the D gene is possibly TRBD1 (6 bases). The V and J ends lost 6 bases and 1 base respectively, with 14 bases between them. Germline CDR1 reads SQVTM; CDR2 reads ANQGSEA. This CDR3 comprises 14 residues. The CDR3 DNA reads as TGCAGCGTCGCACAGGGAAGGCGCACAGATACGCAGTATTTT. It is translated as CSVAQGRRTDTQYF.

The chain links TRBV15 to TRBJ1-2; 11 positions agree with TRBD1. The CDR3 is 15 residues long. J gave up 2 bases and V 5 bases, and 4 bases lay outside the gene matches. In germline, CDR1 is LNHNV, CDR2 YYDKDF (reference sequence). The CDR3 sequence is CATSLGQGANYGYTF. The CDR3 DNA reads TGTGCCACCAGCCTAGGACAGGGGGCCAACTATGGCTACACCTTC.

The CDR3 DNA is TGTGCCACCAGCAAAGACGGACAGGGGAACACTGAAGCTTTCTTT. It translates to CATSKDGQGNTEAFF. V is TRBV15 and J is TRBJ1-1; 8 bases align to TRBD1. V lost 4 bases, J lost 1 base, and 5 bases stayed unmatched. The CDR3 length is 15 residues. Germline assignment: CDR1 LNHNV and CDR2 YYDKDF (reference sequence).

This chain joins TRBV7-7 and TRBJ2-5; 13 bases are a match to TRBD2. CDR1 and CDR2 (germline): SSHAT, FNYEAQ (reference sequence). This CDR3 has 16 residues. The junction had 8 bases not matched to a gene; V was cut back by 5 bases and J by 5 bases. CDR3 residues: CASSPRLAGGRETQYF. The DNA of the CDR3 is TGTGCCAGCAGCCCAAGACTAGCGGGGGGTCGGGAGACCCAGTACTTC.

J is TRBJ2-1 and V is TRBV6-1; 7 positions agree with TRBD2. The CDR3 contains 17 residues. The germline V gene has CDR1 MNHNS and CDR2 SASEGT. Unmatched junction bases numbered 7, after V lost 0 bases and J lost 2 bases. CDR3: CASSEAGEGLAYNEQFF. Written as DNA, the CDR3 is TGTGCCAGCAGTGAAGCAGGGGAGGGGTTAGCCTACAATGAGCAGTTCTTC.

This clone was recorded only once. This chain links TRBV10-2 with TRBJ2-7; 7 bases match TRBD1. Unmatched junction bases numbered 3, after V lost 3 bases and J lost 4 bases. The germline CDR1 and CDR2 sequences are WSHSY and SAAADI. This CDR3 has 13 amino acids. CDR3 in amino acids: CASSDLTGYEQYF. CDR3 DNA sequence: TGCGCCAGCAGTGATCTGACAGGGTACGAGCAGTACTTC.

V and J are TRBV11-3 and TRBJ1-1, with a weak D call TRBD1 (6 bases). This CDR3 comprises 17 residues. Trimming cost V 4 bases and J 1 base, with 19 bases left between them. Germline values: CDR1 SGHNT, CDR2 YENEEA. The CDR3 nucleotides are TGTGCCAGCAGCTCGGGGGGCAGAGAGAGTGGGAACACTGAAGCTTTCTTT. This codes for CASSSGGRESGNTEAFF.

The chain recombines TRBV5-1 with TRBJ2-7; 13 bases are a match to TRBD2. The germline CDR1 and CDR2 sequences are SGHRS and YFSETQ. V was pared by 4 bases and J by 2 bases, with 6 bases of the junction left unmatched. The CDR3 has 16 amino acids. CDR3 coding DNA: TGCGCCAGCAGCCCCGGGACTAGCGGGGCAGCCTACGAGCAGTACTTC. Translation gives CASSPGTSGAAYEQYF.

This chain connects TRBV5-4 to TRBJ2-7; 7 positions match TRBD1. The V and J ends lost 4 bases and 0 bases, in that order; junction bases with no gene match: 4. From germline, CDR1 is SGHNT and CDR2 YYREEE (reference sequence). The CDR3 runs 14 residues. CDR3: CASSTGQSSYEQYF. In nucleotides, the CDR3 is TGTGCCAGCAGCACGGGACAGAGCTCCTACGAGCAGTACTTC.

This chain links TRBV6-4 with TRBJ1-2, with TRBD1 matching over 10 bases. The trim removed 4 bases at V and 3 bases at J, leaving 5 bases unmatched. This CDR3 is built from 15 residues. Germline-derived CDR1 and CDR2 are MRHNA and SNTAGT. The CDR3 DNA sequence: TGTGCCAGCAGTGTCGAGGACAGGGGGGACTATGGCTACACCTTC. Translation: CASSVEDRGDYGYTF.

This clone was observed a few times. The V gene is TRBV4-2, the J gene TRBJ1-4; TRBD1 matches 7 bases. Trimming cost V 3 bases and J 6 bases; bases outside gene matches: 10. Germline CDR1 reads LGHNA; CDR2 reads YNFKEQ. The CDR3 totals 16 residues. The CDR3 is CASSHSSGTADEKLFF. The CDR3 DNA follows: TGTGCCAGCAGCCATTCATCCGGGACAGCAGATGAAAAACTGTTTTTT.

The J gene is TRBJ2-2, the V gene TRBV7-6; D remains ambiguous. Deletions cut 4 bases from V and 5 bases from J, with 17 bases between. Germline CDR1 reads SGHVS; CDR2 reads FNYEAQ. The length of the CDR3 is 16 residues. The CDR3 here is CASSSLRSQETGELFF. The CDR3 DNA reads TGTGCCAGCAGCTCCCTAAGAAGCCAGGAAACCGGGGAGCTGTTTTTT.

The CDR3 DNA reads as TGTGCCAGCAGCTTGGGAGGCTCGTTGAGCTCCTACGAGCAGTACTTC. Its translation is CASSLGGSLSSYEQYF. This sequence joins TRBV5-5 and TRBJ2-7; D ambiguous. The CDR3 extends over 16 amino acids. Germline-derived CDR1 and CDR2 are SGHKS and YYEKEE (reference sequence). The V end was cut by 0 bases, the J end by 0 bases, with 13 bases between.

This clone was found a few times. V and J are TRBV4-2 and TRBJ2-3; 7 positions agree with TRBD1. This CDR3 contains 14 residues. Germline CDR1 and CDR2: LGHNA and YNFKEQ. V shed 6 bases and J 0 bases; nucleotides not matched to a gene: 3. CDR3 sequence reads: CASRTGQSTDTQYF. DNA for the CDR3: TGTGCCAGCAGAACGGGACAGAGCACAGATACGCAGTATTTT.

Only a few counts were recorded for this clone. V is TRBV19 and J is TRBJ1-4; D uncertain. This CDR3 comprises 16 residues. Germline loops: CDR1 LNHDA, CDR2 SQIVND (reference sequence). The V end was cut by 7 bases, the J end by 0 bases, with 15 bases between. CDR3 sequence (DNA): TGTGCCAGTAAAGACGCCCGGGGTGCAACTAATGAAAAACTGTTTTTT. Its protein product is CASKDARGATNEKLFF.

V is TRBV4-1 and J is TRBJ1-6; D remains ambiguous. The CDR3 covers 16 residues. Trimming left V 4 bases short and J 8 bases short, with 18 bases between. CDR1 and CDR2 (germline): MGHRA, YSYEKL. CDR3 region: CASSLAYDISYSPLHF. Here the CDR3 DNA reads TGCGCCAGCAGCCTTGCGTACGACATATCTTATTCACCCCTCCACTTT.